This T cell receptor beta chain was profiled in a study of post-analysis software for immune sequencing data. Study conclusions and caveats: Roughly five TRBV segments, including TRBV5-6, TRBV5-1 and TRBV20-1, were more frequent in patients than controls.

V dropped 5 bases and J dropped 5 bases, with 18 bases sitting between them. The CDR3 sequence is 15 residues long. Germline lookup yields CDR1 MDHEN and CDR2 SYDVKM. Unique molecular identifiers were built into the TCR beta cDNA libraries. Each CDR3 protein is one row after TCRdb ran MiXCR on the PCR reads. The repertoire holds some 700,000 distinct CDR3 sequences, with approximately 60% as singletons. About this clonotype itself: Antigen specificity is unknown.

The chain is built from TRBV28 and TRBJ1-1; tentative D call: TRBD1 (6 bases). The sequenced material came from blood. This TCR derives from a girl aged 2-10 years with multiple sclerosis. The CDR3 sequence: CASSPLGGLETEAFF. The DNA of the CDR3 is TGTGCCAGCAGTCCCTTGGGGGGGCTAGAAACTGAAGCTTTCTTT.